This record covers a single T cell receptor beta chain. Its antigen is not identified. The length of the CDR3 is 13 residues. V was shortened by 1 base and J by 6 bases, with 7 bases between the two germline ends. Germline-derived CDR1 and CDR2 are SGHTA and FQGTGA. Sequencing involved patients with CD8+CD57+ cell expansion previously shown by flow cytometry. Among the patients, all had severe acquired aplastic anemia. This sample was taken from a study of CD8+CD57+ T cells in acquired aplastic anemia. As for the study in general: DNA per sorted CD4+ or CD8+ sample ranged about 0.17 to 30 ug, averaging roughly 3.2 ug. The study, taken as a whole, reports: Patients and controls shared some 30 CD8+ CDR3 sequences. Patients and controls were not found to differ significantly in CD8+ Simpson's diversity.

Genomic DNA provided the template from which TCR beta VDJ and CDR3 profiles were obtained. TCRdb reanalysed the reads using MiXCR and keeps one entry per CDR3 protein. The sample yields about 40,000 distinct CDR3 sequences, 63% seen once. V gene TRBV7-3 combines with J gene TRBJ2-1; D call uncertain. The TCR was taken from a human donor with aplastic anemia. Sequencing was done on a sample of sorted CD4+, CD8+, or CD8+CD57+ T cells (not recorded which) from PBMCs. The CDR3 sequence: CASSLITPNEQFF. The CDR3 DNA is TGTGCCAGCAGCTTAATTACCCCCAATGAGCAGTTCTTC.